This T cell receptor beta chain came from a study of T cell repertoires in cytomegalovirus infection. Study summary: Researchers turned to recently identified HLA-C-restricted CMV epitopes as well as well-studied HLA-B-restricted ones. From public TCR beta signatures came an indication of both CMV infection and matching HLA type.

Findings and limits, study-wide: Dominant in the ex vivo response were TCR beta clonotypes restricted by HLA-C and specific for CMV. Identification of carriers of CMV plus the relevant HLA was performed using cumulative public TCR beta family frequency.

TCRdb re-called the reads with MiXCR, one entry per CDR3 protein. The data contain 40,000 to 55,000 distinct CDR3 sequences, about a fifth of them seen just once; the ten biggest clones take up about 87%. Comments on this clonotype: As yet, its antigen is unknown.

Trimming pared 1 base from V and 5 bases from J, leaving 7 bases between. The CDR3 is 12 amino acids. Germline V gives CDR1 SGDLS, CDR2 YYNGEE. The V call is TRBV9, the J call TRBJ2-7; D is unresolved. Sequences were derived from CD8+ T cells from cultured PBMCs, sampled from culture after CMV antigen stimulation. The clonotype originates from a human donor in good health (CMV status not recorded). Some clones in this sample may be carry-over from other donors' samples. CDR3 nucleotide sequence: TGTGCCAGCAGCGTAAATGAAGACGAGCAGTACTTC. It specifies CASSVNEDEQYF. Filled out from reference TRBV9 and TRBJ2-7, the complete variable domain reads DSGVTQTPKHLITATGQRVTLRCSPRSGDLSVYWYQQSLDQGLQFLIQYYNGEERAKGNILERFSAQQFPDLHSELNLSSLELGDSALYFCASSVNEDEQYFGPGTRLTVT.